A few counts support the clone carrying this TCR beta chain. As yet, its antigen is unknown. TCRdb used MiXCR to reprocess the 5' RACE reads, holding one entry per CDR3 protein. This table has hundreds of thousands of distinct CDR3 sequences, roughly 12% appearing once. The record originates from a study of T cells after yellow fever vaccination. Across the whole study: Preparation used SMART-Seq v4 Ultra Low Input for the low-cell-number fractions. The study, taken as a whole, reports: Highly abundant clonotypes carried over from the bulk population could end up in FACS-sorted repertoires as contaminants. Boosting was followed by the reappearance of most primary-vaccination clones (just under 97% CD4, about 90% CD8).

V lost 5 bases and J lost 4; bases outside the gene matches: 10. This CDR3 is built from 16 residues. The clonotype originates from a man aged 30 to 45 who received the YFV17D yellow fever vaccine. The chain couples TRBV12-3 or TRBV12-4 to TRBJ2-5, with 10 bases fitting TRBD2. The sample here was PBMCs, taken on the day of the yellow fever booster vaccination. The CDR3 DNA is TGTGCCAGCAGTCGCCCTAGCGGGAGTTGGGGAGAGACCCAGTACTTC. This translates into CASSRPSGSWGETQYF.